Sequencing of this TCR beta chain was carried out in a study of T cell responses to AZD1222 COVID-19 vaccine. Study-wide background: Second doses that came at about 4 or about 12 weeks were put together.

Per germline, CDR1 SGHDN and CDR2 FVKESK. The CDR3 is made up of 14 amino acids. The V and J ends lost 1 base and 2 bases, in that order; junction bases with no gene match: 1. A word on this clone: Its antigen remains unidentified.

TCRdb's copy holds only in-frame clones and misses some; the assay was immunoSEQ multiplex PCR. The data hold around 28,000 clones, with 78% observed a single time. Regarding the study as a whole: AZD1222 recipients seropositive at baseline numbered only 5 or 6. With dominance at 160-218 and 743-854, vaccine-associated CD4 TCRs spanned spike. Donors in the cohort were predominantly white British and more often female, and clonal diversity was possibly underestimated.

The sequence was obtained from an adult in good health. The genes are TRBV14 and TRBJ2-5; the match to TRBD1 covers 7 bases. This sample comprised peripheral blood, obtained on day 0 of AZD1222 vaccination. CDR3 loop: CASSQVRGQETQYF. CDR3 nucleotide sequence: TGTGCCAGCAGCCAAGTCAGGGGGCAAGAGACCCAGTACTTC.